This T cell receptor (beta chain) came from a study of T cells in Graves' hyperthyroidism and ophthalmopathy. Findings and caveats of the study: Most thyroid clonotypes expanded above 0.001 were also detected in blood. Ophthalmopathy was model-predicted a median around 6.7 months pre-onset.

Comment on this clonotype: Its target is not known. At one boundary the junction diverges from the germline segment, which might be a read error.

The CDR3 runs to 16 residues. Germline V CDR1 and CDR2: SGHVS, FQNEAQ. Amplified TCR beta CDR3 regions derived from RNA transcripts. In the first-round RT-PCR of the TCR CDR3, the HTBI primer set was used. TCRdb called the multiplex PCR reads again in MiXCR, with one record for every CDR3 protein. Of a few hundred thousand distinct CDR3 sequences in the sample, around 46% were seen once. Exclusions: uncontrolled infection, other autoimmune disease, pregnancy, lactation. This chain uses TRBV7-8 with TRBJ2-1; TRBD2 matches 9 bases. Sequenced input: peripheral blood or thyroid tissue (not recorded which). The TCR originated in an adult woman with Graves' disease, either hyperthyroidism or ophthalmopathy (not recorded which). CDR3 coding DNA: TGCGCCAGCAGCTTGGATCTAGCGGGACCCTACAATGAGCAGTTCTTC. Encoded protein: CASSLDLAGPYNEQFF.